Ten or more counts support the clone carrying this T cell receptor (beta chain). Its antigen is undetermined. This sample is drawn from a study of T-cell reconstitution after alpha-beta-depleted transplantation in children. Study results and caveats: T-cell counts and diversity at one year following transplant were attributed mainly to newly produced T cells. The study reportedly traced alpha-beta T cells about two months after transplant to several hundred expanded graft clones.

Preparation of the TCRbeta library involved a method that used unique molecular identifiers. Via MiXCR, TCRdb re-called the PCR reads, giving one row per CDR3 protein. Of approximately 220,000 distinct CDR3 sequences in the sample, about 15% were seen once. The V gene end was trimmed by 1 base and the J gene end by 6 bases; junction bases not matched to a gene: 6. This CDR3 has 16 amino acids. Per germline, CDR1 SSHAT and CDR2 FNYEAQ (reference sequence). The V call is TRBV7-7, the J call TRBJ2-2; TRBD2 aligns across 9 bases. The sample consisted of PBMCs, mostly from graft donor cells, taken 360 days after TCRalphabeta/CD19-depleted stem cell transplant. The source of this sequence is a male patient aged 2 to 9 who had a stem cell transplant for acute lymphoblastic leukemia, so the T cells may come from the graft donor. Here the CDR3 reads CASSLEGLAVAGELFF. DNA of the CDR3: TGTGCCAGCAGCTTAGAGGGACTAGCTGTCGCCGGGGAGCTGTTTTTT. The full variable domain, its missing parts supplied by reference TRBV7-7 and TRBJ2-2, is GAGVSQSPRYKVTKRGQDVTLRCDPISSHATLYWYQQALGQGPEFLTYFNYEAQPDKSGLPSDRFSAERPEGSISTLTIQRTEQRDSAMYRCASSLEGLAVAGELFFGEGSRLTVL.